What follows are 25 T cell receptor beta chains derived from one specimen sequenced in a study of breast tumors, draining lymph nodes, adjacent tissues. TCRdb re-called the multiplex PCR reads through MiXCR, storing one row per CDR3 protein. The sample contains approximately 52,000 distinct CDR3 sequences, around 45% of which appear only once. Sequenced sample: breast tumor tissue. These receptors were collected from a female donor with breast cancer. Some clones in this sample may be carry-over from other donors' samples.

The DNA for the CDR3 is TGTGCCAGCAGCTTAATGGCGGGCACCACAGATACGCAGTATTTT. This translates into CASSLMAGTTDTQYF. The rearrangement links TRBV7-2 to TRBJ2-3, with D maybe TRBD2 (5 bases). V gave up 2 bases and J gave up 2 bases, with 11 bases separating them. Germline CDR1 and CDR2: SGHTA and FQGNSA. The CDR3 contains 15 residues.

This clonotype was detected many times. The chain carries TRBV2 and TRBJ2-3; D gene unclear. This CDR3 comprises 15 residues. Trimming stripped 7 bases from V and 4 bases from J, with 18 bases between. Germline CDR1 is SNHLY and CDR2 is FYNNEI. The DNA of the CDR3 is TGTGCCAGCAAAATAAAAGACACAGCCTCAGATACGCAGTATTTT. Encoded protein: CASKIKDTASDTQYF.

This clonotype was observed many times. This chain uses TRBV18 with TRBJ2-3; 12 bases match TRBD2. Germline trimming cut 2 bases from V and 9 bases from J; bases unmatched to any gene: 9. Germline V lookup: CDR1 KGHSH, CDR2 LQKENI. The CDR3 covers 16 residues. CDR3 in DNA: TGTGCCAGCTCACCAGAGACTAGCGGGAGCATTGGAACGCAGTATTTT. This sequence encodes CASSPETSGSIGTQYF.

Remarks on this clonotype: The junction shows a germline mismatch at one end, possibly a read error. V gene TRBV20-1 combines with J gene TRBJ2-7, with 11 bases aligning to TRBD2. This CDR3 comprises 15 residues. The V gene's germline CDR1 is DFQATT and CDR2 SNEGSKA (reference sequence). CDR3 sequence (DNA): TGTAGTGCTAGCCGCACGACTAGCGGGACCTACGAGCAGCACTTC. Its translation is CSASRTTSGTYEQHF.

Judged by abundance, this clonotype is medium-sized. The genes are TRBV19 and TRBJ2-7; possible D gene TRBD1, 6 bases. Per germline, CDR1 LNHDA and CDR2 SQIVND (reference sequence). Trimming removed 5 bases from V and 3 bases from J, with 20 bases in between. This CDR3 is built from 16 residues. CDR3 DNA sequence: TGTGCCAGTAGTCCCCAGGCGACAGGTGGGGGCTACGAGCAGTACTTC. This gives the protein CASSPQATGGGYEQYF.

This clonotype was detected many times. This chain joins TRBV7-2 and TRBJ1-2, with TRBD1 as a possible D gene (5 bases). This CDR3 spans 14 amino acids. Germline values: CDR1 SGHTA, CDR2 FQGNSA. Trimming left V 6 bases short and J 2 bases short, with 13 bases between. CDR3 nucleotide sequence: TGTGCCAGCAGAGAAGACAGAGCAAACTATGGCTACACCTTC. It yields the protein CASREDRANYGYTF.

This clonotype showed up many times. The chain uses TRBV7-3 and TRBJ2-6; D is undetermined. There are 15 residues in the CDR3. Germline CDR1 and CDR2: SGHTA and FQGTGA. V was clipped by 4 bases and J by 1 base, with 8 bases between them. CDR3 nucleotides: TGTGCCAGCAGCTCCCCCGGGTCTGGGGCCAACGTCCTGACTTTC. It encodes CASSSPGSGANVLTF.

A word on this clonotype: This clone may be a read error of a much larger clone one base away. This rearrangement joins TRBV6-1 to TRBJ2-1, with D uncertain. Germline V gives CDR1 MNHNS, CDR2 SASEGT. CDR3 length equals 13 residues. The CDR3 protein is CAGSETVGNGQFF. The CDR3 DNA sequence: TGTGCCGGATCCGAAACCGTCGGCAATGGGCAGTTCTTC.

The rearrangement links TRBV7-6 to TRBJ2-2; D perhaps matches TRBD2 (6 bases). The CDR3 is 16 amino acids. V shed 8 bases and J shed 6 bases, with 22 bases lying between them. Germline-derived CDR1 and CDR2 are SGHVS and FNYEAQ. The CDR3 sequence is CASGNRLVNVAGELFF. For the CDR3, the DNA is TGTGCCAGCGGGAACCGACTAGTTAATGTCGCCGGGGAGCTGTTTTTT.

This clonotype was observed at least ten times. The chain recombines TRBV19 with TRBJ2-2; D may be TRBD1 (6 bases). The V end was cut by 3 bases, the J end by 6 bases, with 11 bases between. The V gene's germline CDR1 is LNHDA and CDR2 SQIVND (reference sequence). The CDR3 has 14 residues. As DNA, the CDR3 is TGTGCCAGTAGTATGGTACAGGGTCCCGGGGAGCTGTTTTTT. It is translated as CASSMVQGPGELFF. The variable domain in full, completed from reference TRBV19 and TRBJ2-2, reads DGGITQSPKYLFRKEGQNVTLSCEQNLNHDAMYWYRQDPGQGLRLIYYSQIVNDFQKGDIAEGYSVSREKKESFPLTVTSAQKNPTAFYLCASSMVQGPGELFFGEGSRLTVL.

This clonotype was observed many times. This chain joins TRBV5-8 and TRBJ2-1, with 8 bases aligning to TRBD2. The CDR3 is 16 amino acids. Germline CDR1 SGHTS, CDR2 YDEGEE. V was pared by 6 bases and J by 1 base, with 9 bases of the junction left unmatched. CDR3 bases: TGTGCCAGCAACCGGGAGGGGGGGATTTCCTACAATGAGCAGTTCTTC. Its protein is CASNREGGISYNEQFF.

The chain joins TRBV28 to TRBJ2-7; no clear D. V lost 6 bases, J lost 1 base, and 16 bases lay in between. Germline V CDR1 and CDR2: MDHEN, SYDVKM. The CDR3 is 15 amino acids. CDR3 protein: CASSLNTRASYEQYF. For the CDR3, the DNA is TGTGCCAGCAGCCTAAATACTCGCGCGTCCTACGAGCAGTACTTC. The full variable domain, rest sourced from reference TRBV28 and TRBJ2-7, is DVKVTQSSRYLVKRTGEKVFLECVQDMDHENMFWYRQDPGLGLRLIYFSYDVKMKEKGDIPEGYSVSREKKERFSLILESASTNQTSMYLCASSLNTRASYEQYFGPGTRLTVT.

Here the CDR3 DNA reads TGTGCCAGCAGTTTCGGGCCGCACGATGAAAAACTGTTTTTT. This sequence encodes CASSFGPHDEKLFF. The J gene is TRBJ1-4, the V gene TRBV28; D ambiguous. The CDR3 has 14 residues. Trimming took off 3 bases at V and 6 bases at J, with 11 bases between the two ends. CDR1 is MDHEN, CDR2 SYDVKM, per germline.

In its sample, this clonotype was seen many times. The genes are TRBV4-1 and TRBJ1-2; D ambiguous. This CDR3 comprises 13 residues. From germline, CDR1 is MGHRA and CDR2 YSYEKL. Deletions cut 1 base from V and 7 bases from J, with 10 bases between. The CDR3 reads CASSQAITGGYTF. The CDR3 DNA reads TGCGCCAGCAGCCAAGCTATAACGGGTGGCTACACCTTC.

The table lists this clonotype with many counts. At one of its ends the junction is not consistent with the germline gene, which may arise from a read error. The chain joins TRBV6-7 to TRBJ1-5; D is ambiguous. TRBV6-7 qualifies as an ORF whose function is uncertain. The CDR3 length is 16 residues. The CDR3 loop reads CASSHSNSPQIRAQHF. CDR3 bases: TGTGCCAGCAGTCACTCGAATTCCCCCCAGATTCGGGCCCAGCATTTT.

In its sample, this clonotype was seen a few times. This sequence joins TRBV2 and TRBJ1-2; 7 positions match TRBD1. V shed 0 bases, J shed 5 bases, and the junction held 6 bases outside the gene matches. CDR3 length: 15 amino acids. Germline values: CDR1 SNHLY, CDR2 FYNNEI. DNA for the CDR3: TGTGCCAGCAGTGAAGCAGACGGCAGGGGGTATGGCTACACCTTC. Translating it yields CASSEADGRGYGYTF.

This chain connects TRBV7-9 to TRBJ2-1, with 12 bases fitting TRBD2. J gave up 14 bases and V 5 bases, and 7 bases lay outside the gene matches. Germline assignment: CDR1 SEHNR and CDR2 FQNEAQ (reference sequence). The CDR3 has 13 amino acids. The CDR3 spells CASSPLLAGGKFF. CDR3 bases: TGTGCCAGCAGCCCACTACTAGCGGGAGGAAAGTTCTTC. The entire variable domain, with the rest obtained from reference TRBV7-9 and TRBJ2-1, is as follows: DTGVSQNPRHKITKRGQNVTFRCDPISEHNRLYWYRQTLGQGPEFLTYFQNEAQLEKSRLLSDRFSAERPKGSFSTLEIQRTEQGDSAMYLCASSPLLAGGKFFGPGTRLTVL.

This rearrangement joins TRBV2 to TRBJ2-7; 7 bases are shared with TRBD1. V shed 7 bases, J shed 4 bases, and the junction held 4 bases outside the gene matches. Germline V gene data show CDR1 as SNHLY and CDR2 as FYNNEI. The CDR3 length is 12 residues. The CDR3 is CASTGGRYEQYF. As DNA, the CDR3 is TGTGCCAGCACAGGGGGTAGGTACGAGCAGTACTTC.

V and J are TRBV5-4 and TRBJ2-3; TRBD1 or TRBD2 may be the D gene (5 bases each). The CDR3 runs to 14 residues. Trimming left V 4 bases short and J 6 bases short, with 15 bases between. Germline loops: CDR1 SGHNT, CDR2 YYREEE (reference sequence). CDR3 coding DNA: TGTGCCAGCAGCGCACTAGGGGTCCCCGATACGCAGTATTTT. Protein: CASSALGVPDTQYF.

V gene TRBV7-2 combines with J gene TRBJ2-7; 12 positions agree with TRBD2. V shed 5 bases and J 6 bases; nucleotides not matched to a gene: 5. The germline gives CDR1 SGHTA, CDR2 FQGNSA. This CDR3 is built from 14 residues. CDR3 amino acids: CASSQLAGGGEQYF. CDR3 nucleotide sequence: TGTGCCAGCAGCCAACTAGCGGGAGGTGGCGAGCAGTACTTC.

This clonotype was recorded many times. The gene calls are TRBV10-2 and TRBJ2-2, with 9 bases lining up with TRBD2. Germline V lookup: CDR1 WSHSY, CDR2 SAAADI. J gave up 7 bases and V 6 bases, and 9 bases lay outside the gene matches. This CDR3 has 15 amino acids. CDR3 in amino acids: CASSVAGVEVGELFF. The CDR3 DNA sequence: TGCGCCAGCAGCGTAGCGGGAGTAGAAGTCGGGGAGCTGTTTTTT.

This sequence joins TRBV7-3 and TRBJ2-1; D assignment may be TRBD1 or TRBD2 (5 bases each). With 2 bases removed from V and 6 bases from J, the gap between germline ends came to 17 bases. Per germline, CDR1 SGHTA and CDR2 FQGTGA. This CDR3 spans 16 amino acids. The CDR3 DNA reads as TGTGCCAGCAGCTTACCTGCCGGGGCTGGATCCAATGAGCAGTTCTTC. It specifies CASSLPAGAGSNEQFF.

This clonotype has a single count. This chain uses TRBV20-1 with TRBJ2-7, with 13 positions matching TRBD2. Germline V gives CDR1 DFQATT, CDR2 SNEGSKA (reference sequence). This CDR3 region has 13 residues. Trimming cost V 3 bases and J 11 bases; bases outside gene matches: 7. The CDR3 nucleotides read TGCAGTGCTAGGGGTGGGACTAGCGGGATTGAGTACTTC. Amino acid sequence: CSARGGTSGIEYF.

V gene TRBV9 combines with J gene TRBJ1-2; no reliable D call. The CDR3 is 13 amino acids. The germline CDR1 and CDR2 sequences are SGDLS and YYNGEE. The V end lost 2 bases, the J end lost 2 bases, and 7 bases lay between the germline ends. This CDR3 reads CASSVSGNYGYTF. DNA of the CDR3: TGTGCCAGCAGCGTCAGCGGGAACTATGGCTACACCTTC.

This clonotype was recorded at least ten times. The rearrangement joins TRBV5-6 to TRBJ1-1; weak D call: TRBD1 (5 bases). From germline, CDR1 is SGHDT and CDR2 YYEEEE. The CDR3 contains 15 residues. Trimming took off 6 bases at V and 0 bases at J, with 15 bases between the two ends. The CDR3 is CASTTRGSMNTEAFF. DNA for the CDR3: TGTGCCAGCACCACTCGGGGGTCGATGAACACTGAAGCTTTCTTT.